This TCR beta chain came from a study of T cells in Graves' hyperthyroidism and ophthalmopathy (dated by TCRdb to the late 2010s). Concerning the study at large: Peripheral blood was collected at initial diagnosis, before any treatment. To identify TCR V-J signatures that set the groups apart, the researchers used a discovery cohort of 100 patients, made up of 40 to 45 with Graves' ophthalmopathy and 57 with stable Graves' hyperthyroidism. Prospective prediction of ophthalmopathy was tested in an independent validation cohort consisting of about 20 hyperthyroidism patients and 15 or so patients who later progressed to ophthalmopathy. The roughly 99 discovery patients were divided at random into training and test sets in a 7:3 ratio. In addition, the study compared T-cell repertoires in thyroid tissue and in blood from six Graves' hyperthyroidism patients. After blood sampling, hyperthyroidism patients were treated with methimazole at a starting dose of 30 mg daily, and ophthalmopathy patients were treated with high-dose intravenous methylprednisolone. The paper reports TCR Vbeta CDR3 sequencing of 135 peripheral blood samples: 40 or so ophthalmopathy, 70 to 85 hyperthyroidism and 17 progressor patients. Study-level results and caveats: In cross-validation, a model built on a 13 V-J signature told ophthalmopathy apart from stable hyperthyroidism with approximately 91% sensitivity and 81% to 82% specificity, and in testing the same model reached 80%/75%. Most expanded thyroid clonotypes (frequency above 0.001) were also detected in blood, suggesting blood repertoires may reflect thyroid immune responses. During validation, the model predicted progression to ophthalmopathy a median of around six months ahead of onset, with almost 71% sensitivity and 72.22% specificity. No statistical method was used to set the sample size in advance, and investigators knew the group allocation.

The hyperthyroidism patients were between 18 and 65 years old and newly diagnosed, with a disease duration of less than 2 months. Patients with uncontrolled infections, other autoimmune diseases, pregnancy or lactation were excluded. Diagnoses relied on clinical symptoms, serum thyroxine and TRAb, thyroid ultrasound and orbital computed tomography. Blood from progressor patients was drawn when they were first diagnosed with hyperthyroidism, before any ophthalmopathy symptoms appeared. Ficoll-Paque density gradient centrifugation was used to isolate PBMCs from around 10 ml of fresh peripheral blood. Progressor patients were first diagnosed with Graves' hyperthyroidism and then developed ophthalmopathy during follow-up. Total RNA was extracted using Trizol reagent, and RNA quality was assessed on an Agilent 2100 Bioanalyzer. TCR beta CDR3 regions were amplified from RNA transcripts. For the first round of RT-PCR on the TCR CDR3, the HTBI primer set was used together with the Qiagen OneStep RT-PCR kit. Libraries were constructed in a second round of multiplex PCR, after which size selection and purification were performed. Sequencing of the libraries was done on an Illumina HiSeq2000 using paired-end 100 bp reads. The authors' pipeline ran thus. Raw data were processed with SOAPnuke, discarding reads with adapters, uncalled bases, mean Phred below 15, or no exact constant-primer or identifier match. High-quality paired reads were merged using COPE v1.2.5, and each unique nucleotide sequence was defined as a clonotype. MiTCR v1.1 was used to align the clonotypes against IMGT TRBV, TRBD and TRBJ reference segments. Only V-J combinations with frequency above 0.0001, covering 99.2% of repertoires, were analysed. A TCS score was defined as the ratio between F50 (clonal expansion) and ExV (chaos), using BLOSUM62-based TCRdist between CDR3 peptides within each V-J. Welch's t-statistics and random forest reduced some 510 V-J features to some 14, which were used in a naive Bayes classifier (R e1071). TCRdb applied fastp at Q25 and MiXCR to the public reads, then kept only in-frame beta chains. For every CDR3 protein sequence, its rows merge into one entry that carries the most common genes and DNA. The V and J calls and clone size are TCRdb's, not the authors'. In all, the sample holds some 370,000 distinct CDR3 sequences, and roughly a sixth of those were seen once. In total, the top ten clones hold more than 30% of the sample.

With regard to this clonotype: There is no known antigen for this receptor. A junction boundary mismatches the germline segment, possibly from a read error.

This TCR derives from a woman in her 30s with Graves' hyperthyroidism that later progressed to Graves' ophthalmopathy. The material sequenced was blood.

The CDR3 amino acid sequence is: CASGPAGAIVLTF. The DNA sequence is as follows: TGTGCCAGCGGGCCCGCTGGGGCCATCGTCCTGACTTTC. The rearranged segments are TRBV12-3 or TRBV12-4 and TRBJ2-6, and the D gene may be TRBD1, 5 bases matching. The CDR3 numbers 13 residues from cysteine through phenylalanine. Of all the DNA, just the CDR3 is kept, 39 bases in frame from base 1.